The T cell receptor beta chain described here comes from a study of cytomegalovirus exposure and HLA in healthy donors. General observations from the study: In a later analysis, common viral pathogens appeared linked to several of the most significant clusters. Prior analysis indicated that the majority of TCR beta V segments exhibited productivity approximately 87% or approximately 30% of the time.

Primers included in the PCR were 60 Vbeta and 13 Jbeta primers. As handled by the study authors: An analysis that came later counted around 80 million unique TCR beta chains, around 12 million shared. The method was immunoSEQ multiplex PCR; TCRdb's version includes in-frame clones alone and lacks a portion of them. V and J calls and clone size follow that table, whereas D and trimming were derived from the DNA. The table shows approximately 190,000 clones, with 83% occurring only once. The CDR3 covers 13 residues. Trimming left V 4 bases short and J 6 bases short, with 11 bases between. Looked up from germline, CDR1 is SGHRS and CDR2 is YFSETQ. To note about this clone: The antigen is unknown.

The specimen sequenced was PBMCs. The gene calls are TRBV5-1 and TRBJ2-1; D unclear. The source of this sequence is a man between 40 and 49 years old in good health and CMV-seropositive. CDR3 loop: CASSPGRPNEQFF. The CDR3 DNA is TGCGCCAGCAGCCCTGGCAGGCCCAATGAGCAGTTCTTC.